These T cell receptor beta chains were read from a single sample in a study of blood T cell repertoires in COVID-19. The method was immunoSEQ multiplex PCR; TCRdb's version includes in-frame clones alone and lacks a portion of them. This table holds under 300,000 clones, approximately 85% found once. The sample comprised peripheral blood. The receptors were sampled from a woman in her 70s with acute or convalescent COVID-19. CDR3s include the opening cysteine and the closing phenylalanine or tryptophan. A D gene is named only where the DNA matches it firmly.

J: TRBJ1-2; D: -; V: TRBV6-1; CDR3: CASSERGPSGDYGYTF; DNA: TGTGCCAGCAGTGAAAGAGGGCCTTCCGGGGACTATGGCTACACCTTC
J: TRBJ2-5; D: TRBD1; V: TRBV7-9; CDR3: CASSTRGTGGETQYF; DNA: TGTGCCAGCAGCACCAGGGGGACAGGGGGAGAGACCCAGTACTTC
J: TRBJ2-1; D: -; V: TRBV11-2; CDR3: CASSLGLSSRNEQFF; DNA: TGTGCCAGCAGCTTAGGGCTTTCCTCCCGAAATGAGCAGTTCTTC
J: TRBJ1-3; D: TRBD1; V: TRBV11-3; CDR3: CASNGQGAGNTIYF; DNA: TGTGCCAGCAACGGACAGGGGGCTGGAAACACCATATATTTT
J: TRBJ1-6; D: -; V: TRBV28; CDR3: CASSLQGPLHF; DNA: TGTGCCAGCAGTTTGCAGGGGCCCCTCCACTTT
J: TRBJ2-5; D: TRBD2; V: TRBV5-5; CDR3: CASSWDLAGLRETQYF; DNA: TGTGCCAGCAGCTGGGACCTAGCGGGGTTGCGGGAGACCCAGTACTTC
J: TRBJ2-7; D: -; V: TRBV11-3; CDR3: CASSRGSSYEQYF; DNA: TGTGCCAGCAGTCGGGGGAGCTCCTACGAGCAGTACTTC
J: TRBJ2-7; D: -; V: TRBV7-2; CDR3: CASSPPGVAGRAYEQYF; DNA: TGTGCCAGCAGCCCCCCGGGAGTGGCAGGGCGTGCCTACGAGCAGTACTTC
J: TRBJ2-3; D: -; V: TRBV20-1; CDR3: CSAGLADTQYF; DNA: TGCAGTGCGGGACTGGCAGATACGCAGTATTTT
J: TRBJ1-2; D: TRBD1; V: TRBV5-4; CDR3: CASSSGQPPHYTF; DNA: TGTGCCAGCAGCTCGGGACAGCCCCCACACTACACCTTC
J: TRBJ2-1; D: -; V: TRBV11-3; CDR3: CASSLGGSSYNEQFF; DNA: TGTGCCAGCAGCCTGGGGGGAAGCTCCTACAATGAGCAGTTCTTC
J: TRBJ2-5; D: -; V: TRBV3-1/TRBV3-2; CDR3: CASSQDLGGTQYF; DNA: TGTGCCAGCAGCCAAGATCTCGGCGGGACCCAGTACTTC